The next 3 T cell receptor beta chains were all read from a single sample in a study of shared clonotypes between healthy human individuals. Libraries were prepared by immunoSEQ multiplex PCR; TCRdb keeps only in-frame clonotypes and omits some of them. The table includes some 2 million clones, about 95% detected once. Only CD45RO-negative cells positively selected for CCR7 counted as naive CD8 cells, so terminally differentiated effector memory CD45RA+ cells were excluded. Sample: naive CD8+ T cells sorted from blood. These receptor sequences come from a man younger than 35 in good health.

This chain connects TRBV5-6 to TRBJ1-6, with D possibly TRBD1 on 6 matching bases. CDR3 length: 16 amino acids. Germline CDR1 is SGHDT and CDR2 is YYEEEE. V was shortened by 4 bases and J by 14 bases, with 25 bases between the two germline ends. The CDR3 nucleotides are TGTGCCAGCAGCCGGGCGGGGGCCAGTTTCGTCGCGGCCCTCCACTTT. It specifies CASSRAGASFVAALHF.

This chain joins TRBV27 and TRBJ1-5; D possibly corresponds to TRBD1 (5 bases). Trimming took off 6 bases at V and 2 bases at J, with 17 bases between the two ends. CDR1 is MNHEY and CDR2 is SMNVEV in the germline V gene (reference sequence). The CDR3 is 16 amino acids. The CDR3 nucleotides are TGTGCCAGCAGCCCTAGCCGGGGCGAGGGCAATCAGCCCCAGCATTTT. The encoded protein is CASSPSRGEGNQPQHF.

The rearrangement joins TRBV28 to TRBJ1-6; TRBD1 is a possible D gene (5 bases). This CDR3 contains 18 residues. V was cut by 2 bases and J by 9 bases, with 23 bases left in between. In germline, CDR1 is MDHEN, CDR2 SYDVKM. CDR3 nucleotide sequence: TGTGCCAGCAGTTTACAGTATATTCGGGACCCGAAATCTTCACCCCTCCACTTT. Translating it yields CASSLQYIRDPKSSPLHF.